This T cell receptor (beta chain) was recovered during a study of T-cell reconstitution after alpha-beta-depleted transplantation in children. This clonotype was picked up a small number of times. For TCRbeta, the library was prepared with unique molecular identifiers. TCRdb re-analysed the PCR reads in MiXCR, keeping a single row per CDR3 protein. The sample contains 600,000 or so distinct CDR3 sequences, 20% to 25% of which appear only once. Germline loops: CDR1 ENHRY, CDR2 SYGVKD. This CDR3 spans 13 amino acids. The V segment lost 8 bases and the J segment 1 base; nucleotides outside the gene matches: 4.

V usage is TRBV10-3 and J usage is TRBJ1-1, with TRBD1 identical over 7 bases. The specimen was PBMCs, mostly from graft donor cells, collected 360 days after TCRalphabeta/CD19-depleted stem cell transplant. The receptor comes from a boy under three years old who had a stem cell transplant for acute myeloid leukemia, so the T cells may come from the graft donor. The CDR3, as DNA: TGTGCCATCGGGGGGACAGCGAACACTGAAGCTTTCTTT. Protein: CAIGGTANTEAFF.